This T cell receptor (beta chain) stems from a study of T cell changes during pregnancy in multiple sclerosis. Germline loops: CDR1 LGHNA, CDR2 YSLEER. The CDR3 sequence is 13 residues long. V was cut by 2 bases and J by 7 bases, with 8 bases left in between. The method was immunoSEQ multiplex PCR; TCRdb's version includes in-frame clones alone and lacks a portion of them. The table records under 75,000 clones, approximately 93% of them present only once. This receptor was obtained from a female donor with multiple sclerosis, enrolled in a pregnancy study. The sample consisted of CD8+ T cells from peripheral blood mononuclear cells, taken in the second trimester of pregnancy. The chain carries TRBV4-3 and TRBJ2-2, with D hard to call. The CDR3 nucleotides are TGCGCCAGCAGCCAATCGGTTATCGGGGAGCTGTTTTTT. Protein product: CASSQSVIGELFF.